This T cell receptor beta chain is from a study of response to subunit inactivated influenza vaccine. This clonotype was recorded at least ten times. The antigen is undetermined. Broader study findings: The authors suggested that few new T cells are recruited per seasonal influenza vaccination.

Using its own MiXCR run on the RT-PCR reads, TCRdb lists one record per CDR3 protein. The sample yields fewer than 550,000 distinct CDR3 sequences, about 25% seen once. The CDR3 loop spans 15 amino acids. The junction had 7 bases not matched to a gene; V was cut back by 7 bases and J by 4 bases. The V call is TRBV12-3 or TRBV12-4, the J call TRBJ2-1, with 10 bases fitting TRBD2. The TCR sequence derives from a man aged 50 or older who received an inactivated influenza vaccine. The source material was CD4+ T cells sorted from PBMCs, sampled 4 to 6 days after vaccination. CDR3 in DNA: TGTGCCAGCATCCTTAGCGGGGGGCCGTACAATGAGCAGTTCTTC. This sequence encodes CASILSGGPYNEQFF.